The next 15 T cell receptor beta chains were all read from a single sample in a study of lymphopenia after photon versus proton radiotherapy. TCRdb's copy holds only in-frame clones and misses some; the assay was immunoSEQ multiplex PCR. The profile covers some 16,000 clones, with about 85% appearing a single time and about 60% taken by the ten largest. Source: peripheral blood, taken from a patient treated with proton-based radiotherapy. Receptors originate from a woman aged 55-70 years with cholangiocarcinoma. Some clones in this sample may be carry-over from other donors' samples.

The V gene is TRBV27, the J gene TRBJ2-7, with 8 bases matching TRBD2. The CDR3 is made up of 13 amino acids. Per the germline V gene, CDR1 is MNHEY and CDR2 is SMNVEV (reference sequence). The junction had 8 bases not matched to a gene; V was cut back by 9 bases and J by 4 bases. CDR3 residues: CASKAGDRYEQYF. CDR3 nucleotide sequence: TGTGCCAGTAAAGCGGGAGATCGATACGAGCAGTACTTC.

In nucleotides, the CDR3 is TGTGCCAGTAGTAGGGGGACAGGGGGAAACAATCAGCCCCAGCATTTT. The encoded protein is CASSRGTGGNNQPQHF. The rearrangement uses TRBV19 and TRBJ1-5; 11 nucleotides align to TRBD1. V was pared by 4 bases and J by 3 bases, with 5 bases of the junction left unmatched. Germline CDR1 LNHDA, CDR2 SQIVND (reference sequence). The CDR3 is made up of 16 amino acids.

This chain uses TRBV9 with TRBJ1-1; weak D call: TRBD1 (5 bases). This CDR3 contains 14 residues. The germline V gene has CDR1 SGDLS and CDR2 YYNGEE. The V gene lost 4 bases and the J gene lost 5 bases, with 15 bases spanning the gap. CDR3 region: CASSPQGSGTEAFF. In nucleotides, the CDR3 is TGTGCCAGCAGCCCTCAGGGCTCGGGGACTGAAGCTTTCTTT.

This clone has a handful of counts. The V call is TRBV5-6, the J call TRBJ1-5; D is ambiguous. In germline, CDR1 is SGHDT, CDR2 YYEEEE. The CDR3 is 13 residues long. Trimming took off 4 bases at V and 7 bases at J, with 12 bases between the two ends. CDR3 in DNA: TGTGCCAGCAGCGTGATTGGAGAACAGCCCCAGCATTTT. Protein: CASSVIGEQPQHF.

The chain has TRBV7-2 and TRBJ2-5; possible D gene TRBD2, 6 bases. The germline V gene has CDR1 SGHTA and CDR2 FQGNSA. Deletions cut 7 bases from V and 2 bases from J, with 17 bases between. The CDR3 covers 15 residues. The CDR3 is CASKGGAALQETQYF. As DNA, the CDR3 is TGTGCCAGCAAGGGCGGGGCGGCCCTTCAAGAGACCCAGTACTTC.

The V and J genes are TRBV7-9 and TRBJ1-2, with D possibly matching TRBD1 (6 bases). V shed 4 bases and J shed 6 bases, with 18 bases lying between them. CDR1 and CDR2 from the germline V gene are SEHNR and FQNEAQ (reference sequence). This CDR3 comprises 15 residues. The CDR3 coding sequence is TGTGCCAGCAGCTCGACCTGGACAGCTCTTCATGGCTACACCTTC. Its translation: CASSSTWTALHGYTF.

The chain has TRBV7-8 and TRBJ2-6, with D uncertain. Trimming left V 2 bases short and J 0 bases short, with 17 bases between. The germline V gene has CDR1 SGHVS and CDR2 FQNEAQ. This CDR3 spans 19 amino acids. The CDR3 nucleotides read TGTGCCAGCAGCTTAATAGTGGCAGGTGCAGGCTCTGGGGCCAACGTCCTGACTTTC. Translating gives CASSLIVAGAGSGANVLTF.

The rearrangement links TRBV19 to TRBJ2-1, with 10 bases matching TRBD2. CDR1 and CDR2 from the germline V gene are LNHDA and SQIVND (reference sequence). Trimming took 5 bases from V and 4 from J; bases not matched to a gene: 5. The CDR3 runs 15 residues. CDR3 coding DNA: TGTGCCAGTAGTCGGACTAGCGGTTTTTACAATGAGCAGTTCTTC. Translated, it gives CASSRTSGFYNEQFF.

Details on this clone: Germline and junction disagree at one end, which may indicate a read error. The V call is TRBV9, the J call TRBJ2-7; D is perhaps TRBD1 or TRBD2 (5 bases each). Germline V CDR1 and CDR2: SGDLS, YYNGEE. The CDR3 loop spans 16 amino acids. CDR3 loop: CASSVARETFFYELYF. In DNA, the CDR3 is TGTGCCAGCAGCGTAGCCAGGGAGACATTTTTCTACGAGCTGTACTTC.

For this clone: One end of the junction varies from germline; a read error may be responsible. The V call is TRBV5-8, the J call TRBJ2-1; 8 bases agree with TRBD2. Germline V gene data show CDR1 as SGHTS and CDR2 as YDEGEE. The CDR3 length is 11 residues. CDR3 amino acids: CASSGSNEQFF. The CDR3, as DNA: TGCGCCAGCAGCGGGAGCAATGAGCAGTTCTTC.

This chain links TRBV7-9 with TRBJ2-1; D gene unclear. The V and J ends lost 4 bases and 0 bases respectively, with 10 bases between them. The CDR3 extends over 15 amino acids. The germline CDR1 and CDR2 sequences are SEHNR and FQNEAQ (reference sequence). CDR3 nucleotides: TGTGCCAGCAGCTCGACGGCGAGCTCCTACAATGAGCAGTTCTTC. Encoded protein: CASSSTASSYNEQFF.

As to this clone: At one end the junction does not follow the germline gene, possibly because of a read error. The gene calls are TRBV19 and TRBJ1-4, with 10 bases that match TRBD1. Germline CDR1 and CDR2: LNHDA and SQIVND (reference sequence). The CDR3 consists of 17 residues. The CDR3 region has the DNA TGTGCCAGTAGTACCCAAGCCGGTGGGACAGGGGTGTTCGCGGGATCATTT. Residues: CASSTQAGGTGVFAGSF.

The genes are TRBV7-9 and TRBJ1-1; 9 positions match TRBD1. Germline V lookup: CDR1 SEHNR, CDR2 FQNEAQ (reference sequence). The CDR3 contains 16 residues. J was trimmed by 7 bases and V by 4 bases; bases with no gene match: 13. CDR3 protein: CASSSYPGQGRGEAFF. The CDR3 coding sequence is TGTGCCAGCAGCTCTTATCCGGGACAGGGTCGGGGTGAAGCTTTCTTT.

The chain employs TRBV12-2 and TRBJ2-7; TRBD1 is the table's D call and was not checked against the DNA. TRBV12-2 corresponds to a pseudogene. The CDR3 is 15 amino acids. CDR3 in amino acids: CASRLNRGQTYEQYF. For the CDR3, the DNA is TGTGCAAGTCGCTTAAACAGGGGGCAAACCTACGAGCAGTACTTC.

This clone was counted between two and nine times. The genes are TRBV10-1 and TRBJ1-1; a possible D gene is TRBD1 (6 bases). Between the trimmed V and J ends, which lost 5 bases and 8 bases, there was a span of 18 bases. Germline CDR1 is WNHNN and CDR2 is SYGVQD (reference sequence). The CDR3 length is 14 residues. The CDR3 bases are TGCGCCAGCAGTCCCAATCTGGGGGCCGGGGAAGCTTTCTTT. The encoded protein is CASSPNLGAGEAFF.